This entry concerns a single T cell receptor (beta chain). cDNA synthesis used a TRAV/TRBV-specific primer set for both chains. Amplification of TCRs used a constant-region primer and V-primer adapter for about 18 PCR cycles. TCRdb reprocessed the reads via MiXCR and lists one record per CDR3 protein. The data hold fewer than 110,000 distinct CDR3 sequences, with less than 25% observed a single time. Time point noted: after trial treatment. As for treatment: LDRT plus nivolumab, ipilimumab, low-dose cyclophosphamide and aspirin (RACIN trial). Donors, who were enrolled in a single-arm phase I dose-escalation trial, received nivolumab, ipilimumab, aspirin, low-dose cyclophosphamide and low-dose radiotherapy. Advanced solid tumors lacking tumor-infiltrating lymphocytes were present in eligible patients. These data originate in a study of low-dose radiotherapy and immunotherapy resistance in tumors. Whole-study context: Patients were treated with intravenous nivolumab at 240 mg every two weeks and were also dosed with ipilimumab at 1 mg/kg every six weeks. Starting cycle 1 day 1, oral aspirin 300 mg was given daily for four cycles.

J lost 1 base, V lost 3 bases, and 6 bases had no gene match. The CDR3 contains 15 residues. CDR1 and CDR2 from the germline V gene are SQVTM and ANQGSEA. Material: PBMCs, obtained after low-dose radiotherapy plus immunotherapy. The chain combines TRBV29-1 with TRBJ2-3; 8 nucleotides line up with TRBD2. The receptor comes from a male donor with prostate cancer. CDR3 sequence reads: CSVDPGGGGTDTQYF. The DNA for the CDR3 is TGCAGCGTTGACCCGGGAGGGGGGGGCACAGATACGCAGTATTTT.